The sequence of this TCR beta chain was determined in a study of graft-versus-host responses after intestinal transplantation. Overall study context: The recipients all started with anti-thymocyte globulin induction and then took tacrolimus and steroids for 2 to 3 years.

Germline assignment: CDR1 MNHNS and CDR2 SASEGT. Losses at the gene ends were 6 bases for V and 5 bases for J; bases not matched to a gene: 8. This CDR3 is built from 15 residues. Sequenced by immunoSEQ multiplex PCR; TCRdb stores in-frame clones only, minus some. The data show about 130,000 clones, around 90% seen once. This clone was recorded a few times. Its specificity is unknown. Study-level points and caveats: Early after transplant, HvG declines were associated with peak levels of circulating GvH clones. The marrow of recipients harbored GvH clones, and ileum or blood showed some of them first. Allografts carried high graft-versus-host to host-versus-graft clonal ratios in patients having graft-donor T cell macrochimerism.

This chain connects TRBV6-1 to TRBJ2-2, with TRBD2 matching 8 bases. The input for sequencing was unstimulated CD4+ T cells sorted from spleen or lymph node cells, taken before intestinal transplant. The TCR originated in a human donor who received an intestinal transplant. CDR3 amino acids: CASRGSGGGTGELFF. The CDR3 DNA is TGTGCCAGCAGAGGCAGCGGGGGTGGGACCGGGGAGCTGTTTTTT.